Listed below are T cell receptor beta chains from one sample, sequenced in a study of CD8+ T cells in alopecia areata. TCRdb's table, derived via immunoSEQ multiplex PCR, lists solely in-frame clones and lacks some. Of around 65,000 clones listed, approximately 43% are singletons. Material: CD8+ T cells sorted from blood, obtained at week 0. These receptors all stem from a human donor with alopecia areata. Both conserved end residues are part of each CDR3. Fields, in order: CDR3 length, D gene, clone size, J gene, V gene, CDR3 DNA, CDR3 protein. A D gene is named only where the DNA matches it firmly. Size values are once, few and many counts, or a class for expanded clones, and some rows have none.

15 | TRBD2 | NA | TRBJ2-1 | TRBV2 | TGTGCCAGCAGCGGGACTAGCGGGGGCTACAATGAGCAGTTCTTC | CASSGTSGGYNEQFF
14 | NA | NA | TRBJ2-7 | TRBV27 | TGTGCCAGCAGTTTAAGGGGCGGCCCCTACGAGCAGTACTTC | CASSLRGGPYEQYF
15 | TRBD1 | few | TRBJ1-5 | TRBV7-6 | TGTGCCAGCAGCCCCGGGACAGGGGACCATCAGCCCCAGCATTTT | CASSPGTGDHQPQHF
14 | TRBD2 | few | TRBJ2-1 | TRBV29-1 | TGCAGCGTTGAAGTGGGAACTAGGGGAGGGGAGCAGTTCTTC | CSVEVGTRGGEQFF
15 | NA | NA | TRBJ2-1 | TRBV6-5 | TGTGCCAGCAGCCTGGGACCGCCCGCCTACAATGAGCAGTTCTTC | CASSLGPPAYNEQFF
12 | NA | NA | TRBJ2-7 | TRBV7-9 | TGTGCCAGCAGCTTAGTCCGATACGAGCAGTACTTC | CASSLVRYEQYF
16 | NA | NA | TRBJ2-7 | TRBV4-1 | TGCGCCAGCAGCCAAGAAGGGAATAGTAGGTTGGGCGAGCAGTACTTC | CASSQEGNSRLGEQYF
14 | NA | NA | TRBJ1-4 | TRBV9 | TGTGCCAGCAGCCCCAGGCTCCTTGATGAAAAACTGTTTTTT | CASSPRLLDEKLFF
16 | NA | few | TRBJ2-2 | TRBV4-2 | TGTGCCAGCAGCCAAGTTCCAGTCGGAAAGAACGGGGAGCTGTTTTTT | CASSQVPVGKNGELFF
14 | NA | NA | TRBJ2-5 | TRBV18 | TGTGCCAGCTCACCAAACAGGGCTTCGGAGACCCAGTACTTC | CASSPNRASETQYF
12 | NA | NA | TRBJ2-1 | TRBV19 | TGTGCCACCAAGTCTTATCGGGGGTTGACGTTCTTC | CATKSYRGLTFF
15 | NA | NA | TRBJ2-7 | TRBV6-1 | TGTGCCAGCCGGTTGTTTGCGGGGCCCTCCTACGAGCAGTACTTC | CASRLFAGPSYEQYF
13 | NA | NA | TRBJ2-1 | TRBV30 | TGTGCCTGGAGTATGAGCAGCTACAATGAGCAGTTCTTC | CAWSMSSYNEQFF
11 | NA | NA | TRBJ2-1 | TRBV7-3 | TGTGCCAGCAGCCGGACTAATGAGCAGTTCTTC | CASSRTNEQFF
14 | TRBD1 | NA | TRBJ2-7 | TRBV29-1 | TGCAGCGCATCCCCGAGGGCCAGGGGGTACGAGCAGTACTTC | CSASPRARGYEQYF
13 | NA | NA | TRBJ2-5 | TRBV2 | TGTGCCTGCTTAGAGAGCCAATTGGAGACCCAGTACTTC | CACLESQLETQYF
14 | TRBD1 | NA | TRBJ1-5 | TRBV5-1 | TGCGCCAGCAGCTGGACAGGACAGGATCAGCCCCAGCATTTT | CASSWTGQDQPQHF
13 | TRBD1 | NA | TRBJ1-1 | TRBV18 | TGTGCCAGCTCACCGGACAGGGGCACTGAAGCTTTCTTT | CASSPDRGTEAFF
13 | NA | once | TRBJ2-5 | TRBV30 | TGTGCCTGGAGGGGAACTTACCAAGAGACCCAGTACTTC | CAWRGTYQETQYF
14 | TRBD1 | NA | TRBJ1-2 | TRBV7-3 | TGTGCCAGCAGCCAAGGGACAGGGGACTATGGCTACACCTTC | CASSQGTGDYGYTF
18 | TRBD2 | few | TRBJ2-7 | TRBV6-4 | TGTGCCAGCAGCGTGCGGGTAGCGGGAGCGTGGGGATCGTACGAGCAGTACTTC | CASSVRVAGAWGSYEQYF
14 | NA | few | TRBJ2-2 | TRBV1 | TGCACCAGCGGGCGGGGAATAGGCACCGGGGAGCTGTTTTTT | CTSGRGIGTGELFF
13 | TRBD1 | NA | TRBJ2-7 | TRBV2 | TGTGCCAGCAGTGAGGGGACAGGGAACGAGCAGTACTTC | CASSEGTGNEQYF
13 | TRBD2 | many | TRBJ2-2 | TRBV7-6 | TGTGCCAGCAGCCCGGGGGGGGCCGGGGAGCTGTTTTTT | CASSPGGAGELFF
17 | NA | NA | TRBJ2-2 | TRBV9 | TGTGCCAGCAGCGGCCCCCTTGTGCAGCTTAACACCGGGGAGCTGTTTTTT | CASSGPLVQLNTGELFF
15 | NA | NA | TRBJ1-1 | TRBV2 | TGTGCCAGCAGGGACTCAAGGCTGGGTGGTACTGAAGCTTTCTTT | CASRDSRLGGTEAFF
14 | NA | NA | TRBJ2-7 | TRBV27 | TGTGCCAGCAGTCCGCGCAGGGGAAACTACGAGCAGTACTTC | CASSPRRGNYEQYF
14 | TRBD2 | few | TRBJ2-3 | TRBV11-2 | TGTGCCAGCAGCTTTGGCGCGGGGGCAGATACGCAGTATTTT | CASSFGAGADTQYF
13 | NA | few | TRBJ2-7 | TRBV9 | TGTGCCAGCAGCCCCCCACTAGCCTACGAGCAGTACTTC | CASSPPLAYEQYF
13 | NA | once | TRBJ1-5 | TRBV4-3 | TGCGCCAGCAGTCTGGACAGCAATCAGCCCCAGCATTTT | CASSLDSNQPQHF
11 | NA | NA | TRBJ1-2 | TRBV10-3 | TGTGCCACGCAGGGGATGGATGGCTACACCTTC | CATQGMDGYTF
11 | NA | NA | TRBJ1-1 | TRBV29-1 | TGCAGCGCGACGGGGGGCGCTGAAGCTTTCTTT | CSATGGAEAFF
12 | TRBD1 | NA | TRBJ2-7 | TRBV29-1 | TGCAGCGTTGCCACAGGGGGATACGAGCAGTACTTC | CSVATGGYEQYF
15 | NA | few | TRBJ2-3 | TRBV4-2 | TGTGCCAGCAGGCAGTTTTCAGGTAGCACAGATACGCAGTATTTT | CASRQFSGSTDTQYF
14 | NA | NA | TRBJ2-2 | TRBV30 | TGTGCCTGTACCAGGGGGAGGGATGCCGGGGAGCTGTTTTTT | CACTRGRDAGELFF
16 | TRBD2 | NA | TRBJ2-7 | TRBV27 | TGTGCCAGCAGTTCCCTCGGGACTAGCGGTCCCTACGAGCAGTACTTC | CASSSLGTSGPYEQYF
14 | TRBD1 | NA | TRBJ2-7 | TRBV4-1 | TGCGCCAGCAGCACGACAGACAGGGACTACGAGCAGTACTTC | CASSTTDRDYEQYF
12 | NA | NA | TRBJ2-7 | TRBV10-3 | TGTGCCATAACAGGACTTACGGGAGAGCAGTACTTC | CAITGLTGEQYF
12 | NA | NA | TRBJ2-2 | TRBV9 | TGTGCCAGCAGCGTGGGCACCGGGGAGCTGTTTTTT | CASSVGTGELFF
11 | NA | NA | TRBJ1-2 | TRBV29-1 | TGCAGCGTAGGGGTAAACTATGGCTACACCTTC | CSVGVNYGYTF
15 | TRBD1 | few | TRBJ2-7 | TRBV4-1 | TGCGCCAGCAGCCCACAGGGACAGGGAGGCTACGAGCAGTACTTC | CASSPQGQGGYEQYF
15 | NA | NA | TRBJ1-2 | TRBV9 | TGTGCCAGCAGCGCGAGGACAGTCAATAACTATGGCTACACCTTC | CASSARTVNNYGYTF
16 | TRBD1 | few | TRBJ2-1 | TRBV7-9 | TGTGCCAGCAGCTCTAAGGGACAGGGAGGGGACAATGAGCAGTTCTTC | CASSSKGQGGDNEQFF
15 | NA | few | TRBJ2-5 | TRBV23-1 | TGCGCCAGCAGCCAAGATGGCGGGGGCGGAGAGACCCAGTACTTC | CASSQDGGGGETQYF
13 | NA | NA | TRBJ2-2 | TRBV28 | TGTGCCAGCAAAGGCCTTAGCCCCGGGGAGCTGTTTTTT | CASKGLSPGELFF